This T cell receptor (beta chain) was identified in a study of blood T cell repertoires in COVID-19 (dated by TCRdb to about 2020). Turning to the overall study: Samples from collaborators originated in the United States, Italy and Spain and spanned both the acute and convalescent phases of COVID-19. The prospective study material was composed of cDNA or gDNA derived from T cells, B-cell-depleted T cells, or PBMCs. The dataset comprised deeply sampled blood TCRbeta repertoires from subjects exposed to, actively infected with, or recovered from COVID-19. A freely available public database, intended as a resource for researchers studying the immune response to SARS-CoV-2, is where the repertoires were released. The samples were drawn from two sources: the first 160 participants of the ongoing ImmuneRACE study, and over 1,000 subjects contributed by 6 global collaborators. Nearly every sample came with metadata listing a de-identified subject ID, COVID-19 status, age in years and sex. Where available, HLA class I and class II types were taken from metadata supplied by the sample provider and were not determined by assay-based typing. Overall results and qualifications from the work: The amount of clinical and demographic metadata varied by source and participant and was provided uncurated.

Comment on this clone: Its specific antigen is unknown. It has no much larger one-base neighbor in the sample; base qualities were not kept.

The immunoSEQ Assay, a bias-controlled multiplex PCR, was used to amplify TCRbeta CDR3 regions from genomic DNA. As for the original processing: The number of nucleated cells in each sample was estimated by amplification of reference gene primers within the assay. To quantify the absolute abundance of each unique TCRbeta CDR3 rearrangement, sequence reads were collapsed and filtered. For each sample, productive Simpson clonality was calculated as the square root of Simpson's diversity index over productive rearrangements. TCRdb stores this immuneACCESS table with in-frame sequences only. Part of the clones is absent; in the studies checked, under half of the shortfall reflects unresolved V genes, and no reason is known for the rest. The V and J calls and clone size were taken over from that table, and D and trimming were inferred from the DNA. The sample has approximately 300,000 clones on record, 80% to 90% of them singletons. The ten biggest clones cover about 0.8% of the sample.

The CDR3 contains 17 residues, cysteine and phenylalanine counted. Just the 51-base CDR3 DNA is kept, in frame starting at base 1. The germline V gene provides CDR1 LGHNT and CDR2 FRNRAP. The V end gives up 4 bases and the J end 7 bases, leaving 7 bases in the junction not matched to a gene. Each collaborating institution followed its own protocols to collect whole blood in K2EDTA tubes. Collaborator samples were shipped for TCRbeta analysis as frozen whole blood, isolated PBMCs, or DNA extracted from either sample type. The chain uses TRBV12-5 and TRBJ2-1, with 16 central nucleotides matching TRBD2. This TCR derives from a man younger than 40 with acute or convalescent COVID-19. The sample consisted of peripheral blood. Here is the DNA: TGTGCTAGTGGTTCCGGGACTAGCGGGGGGGCCCGGAATGAGCAGTTCTTC. It encodes CASGSGTSGGARNEQFF.